These 18 T cell receptor beta chains were all obtained from the same sample, sequenced in a study of identical twins. MiXCR was run by TCRdb on the 5' RACE reads, yielding one entry per CDR3 protein. Among around 220,000 distinct CDR3 sequences, under 12% were seen once, and the ten largest hold more than 8%. Sample: memory T cells sorted from blood. These receptors came from a man aged 45-65 years in good health.

There are many counts of this clonotype. The J gene is TRBJ2-1, the V gene TRBV6-5; TRBD2 matches 10 bases. Losses at the gene ends were 2 bases for V and 6 bases for J; bases not matched to a gene: 10. This CDR3 is built from 17 residues. Germline V gives CDR1 MNHEY, CDR2 SVGAGI. DNA of the CDR3: TGTGCCAGCAGTTACCCTTACCGACTAGCGGGTGGCAATGAGCAGTTCTTC. As protein: CASSYPYRLAGGNEQFF.

The chain employs TRBV2 and TRBJ2-7; 8 nucleotides align to TRBD1. Germline V gene data show CDR1 as SNHLY and CDR2 as FYNNEI. This CDR3 region has 14 residues. After removal of 7 bases from V and 9 bases from J, the junction contained 14 bases not matched to a gene. CDR3 loop: CASTMDDRGARQYF. The DNA for the CDR3 is TGTGCCAGCACCATGGATGACAGGGGAGCGCGGCAGTACTTC.

The chain links TRBV12-3 or TRBV12-4 to TRBJ2-7; 7 bases fit TRBD2. V was clipped by 5 bases and J by 2 bases; unmatched bases: 12. The CDR3 length is 16 residues. Written as DNA, the CDR3 is TGTGCCAGCAGTCCCCACGGAAGACTAGCTGCCTACGAGCAGTACTTC. Translation gives CASSPHGRLAAYEQYF.

This clonotype was observed many times. The chain uses TRBV3-1 and TRBJ1-1; D not resolved. This CDR3 contains 15 residues. Per germline, CDR1 LGHDT and CDR2 YNNKEL (reference sequence). V shed 4 bases and J shed 1 base, with 13 bases lying between them. Written as DNA, the CDR3 is TGTGCCAGCAGCCCCGAGGTTCAGCCGAACACTGAAGCTTTCTTT. Protein product: CASSPEVQPNTEAFF.

The table lists this clonotype with many counts. The chain carries TRBV24-1 and TRBJ2-2; D uncertain. The length of the CDR3 is 14 residues. The germline V and J ends were trimmed by 1 base and 7 bases, with 9 bases remaining between them. The germline CDR1 and CDR2 sequences are KGHDR and SFDVKD. In DNA form, the CDR3 reads TGTGCCACCAGTGATTTAAGGGAAGACGGGGAGCTGTTTTTT. It encodes CATSDLREDGELFF.

The chain uses TRBV6-1 and TRBJ1-4, with TRBD1 matching 9 bases. Trimming removed 7 bases from V and 5 bases from J; junction bases left unmatched: 8. From germline, CDR1 is MNHNS and CDR2 SASEGT. This CDR3 has 15 amino acids. In DNA, the CDR3 is TGTGCCAGCAATAGACCGGGACAGGGAAATGAAAAACTGTTTTTT. This sequence encodes CASNRPGQGNEKLFF.

This clonotype has a count of ten or more. The chain is built from TRBV7-2 and TRBJ2-7; D is unclear. Germline CDR1 SGHTA, CDR2 FQGNSA. V was cut by 5 bases and J by 2 bases, with 4 bases left in between. The CDR3 totals 11 residues. The CDR3 spells CASSATYEQYF. CDR3 coding DNA: TGTGCCAGCAGCGCAACCTACGAGCAGTACTTC.

This clonotype was detected only a few times. This chain links TRBV24-1 with TRBJ2-1; weak D call: TRBD2 (6 bases). The CDR3 loop spans 16 amino acids. Trimming shortened V by 4 bases and J by 2 bases, and 14 bases separated the two germline ends. CDR1 is KGHDR and CDR2 is SFDVKD in the germline V gene. CDR3 nucleotides: TGTGCCACCAGTGACCCGGGACTCCAGCCCTACAATGAGCAGTTCTTC. Protein product: CATSDPGLQPYNEQFF.

A remark on this clonotype: The CDR3 ends on some other residue instead of the conserved phenylalanine or tryptophan, so this is likely a read error. This chain joins TRBV28 and TRBJ2-5; D unclear. CDR3 length: 16 residues. Per the germline V gene, CDR1 is MDHEN and CDR2 is SYDVKM. V was pared by 3 bases and J by 5 bases, with 19 bases between. The CDR3 reads CASSFGTRSSGETQYY. CDR3 coding DNA: TGTGCCAGCAGTTTCGGTACCCGGAGTAGTGGGGAGACCCAGTACTAC.

The V call is TRBV7-3, the J call TRBJ1-1, with unresolved D. CDR3 length equals 13 residues. Germline CDR1 is SGHTA and CDR2 is FQGTGA. Trimming removed 5 bases at V and 9 bases at J, with 16 bases between. CDR3 region: CASSRRTPGKAFF. CDR3 nucleotide sequence: TGTGCCAGCAGCCGTAGGACTCCAGGAAAAGCTTTCTTT.

This clonotype was observed a few times. The V call is TRBV7-8, the J call TRBJ1-2; D unclear. The germline V gene has CDR1 SGHVS and CDR2 FQNEAQ. The V end lost 7 bases, the J end lost 6 bases, and 18 bases lay between the germline ends. The CDR3 has 14 amino acids. CDR3 in amino acids: CASTVRGDVNGYTF. The CDR3 coding sequence is TGTGCCAGCACCGTCCGAGGAGATGTGAATGGCTACACCTTC. Full variable domain (missing parts from reference TRBV7-8 and TRBJ1-2): GAGVSQSPRYKVAKRGQDVALRCDPISGHVSLFWYQQALGQGPEFLTYFQNEAQLDKSGLPSDRFFAERPEGSVSTLKIQRTQQEDSAVYLCASTVRGDVNGYTFGSGTRLTVV.

The chain links TRBV4-1 to TRBJ2-3, with 7 bases lining up with TRBD1. The CDR3 is 20 amino acids. The germline V gene has CDR1 MGHRA and CDR2 YSYEKL. The V and J ends lost 2 bases and 5 bases, in that order; junction bases with no gene match: 22. This chain's CDR3 is CASSQPRLRSSEGAIDTQYF. CDR3 nucleotide sequence: TGCGCCAGCAGCCAACCGAGACTCCGGTCCTCTGAGGGGGCGATAGATACGCAGTATTTT.

This clonotype occurred a few times. J is TRBJ1-2 and V is TRBV12-3 or TRBV12-4; 8 nucleotides align to TRBD1. V was pared by 2 bases and J by 7 bases, with 6 bases of the junction left unmatched. This CDR3 has 14 amino acids. Here the CDR3 DNA reads TGTGCCAGCAGTTTAAAAGACAGGGGATCTGGCTACACCTTC. This gives the protein CASSLKDRGSGYTF.

The chain carries TRBV20-1 and TRBJ1-6; D gene ambiguous. The CDR3 runs 12 residues. V lost 1 base, J lost 10 bases, and 8 bases lay in between. Germline lookup yields CDR1 DFQATT and CDR2 SNEGSKA (reference sequence). CDR3 nucleotides: TGCAGTGCTAGAGGTGCGGGCTCACCCCTCCACTTT. Translation gives CSARGAGSPLHF.

In its sample, this clonotype was seen many times. J is TRBJ2-1 and V is TRBV7-9; D uncertain. This CDR3 has 15 amino acids. Trimming left V 1 base short and J 0 bases short, with 7 bases between. Germline assignment: CDR1 SEHNR and CDR2 FQNEAQ (reference sequence). CDR3 protein: CASSLGQTSYNEQFF. The CDR3 nucleotides are TGTGCCAGCAGCTTAGGCCAGACCTCCTACAATGAGCAGTTCTTC.

The rearrangement uses TRBV20-1 and TRBJ2-3, with TRBD2 identical over 7 bases. V shed 5 bases, J shed 8 bases, and the junction held 10 bases outside the gene matches. Germline CDR1 and CDR2: DFQATT and SNEGSKA (reference sequence). The CDR3 spans 13 residues. For the CDR3, the DNA is TGCAGTGCTCATTCGGGTAGCGGGCTTACGCAGTATTTT. Translated: CSAHSGSGLTQYF.

The chain couples TRBV6-1 to TRBJ1-1; 12 nucleotides align to TRBD1. Germline CDR1 and CDR2: MNHNS and SASEGT. J gave up 5 bases and V 7 bases, and 17 bases lay outside the gene matches. This CDR3 is 18 amino acids long. CDR3 coding DNA: TGTGCCAGCACCCAAATAGCCGGGACAGGGGGCATCGGGACTGAAGCTTTCTTT. Its protein product is CASTQIAGTGGIGTEAFF.

This clonotype was observed a handful of times. The rearrangement links TRBV19 to TRBJ1-1; TRBD1 might be the D (6 bases). Germline V gene data show CDR1 as LNHDA and CDR2 as SQIVND (reference sequence). V dropped 5 bases and J dropped 0 bases, with 16 bases sitting between them. There are 16 residues in the CDR3. CDR3 protein: CASSSPPGVLNTEAFF. CDR3 coding DNA: TGTGCCAGTAGTTCCCCCCCAGGGGTCCTGAACACTGAAGCTTTCTTT.